The rows below give T cell receptor beta chains drawn from one sample of a study of cytomegalovirus exposure and HLA in healthy donors. The protocol was immunoSEQ multiplex PCR, while the TCRdb copy is restricted to in-frame clones and leaves out a portion. The sample holds around 69,000 clones, over 90% seen once. Specimen: PBMCs. Receptors were obtained from a woman aged 18 to 35 in good health and CMV-seropositive. Each CDR3 is given with its conserved first and last residue. A D gene is named only where the DNA matches it firmly. Not every row has a clone size; where given, it reads once, few, many or a size class.

- TRBJ2-2 TRBV19 - TGTGCCAGTAGTATTGGGCCCGGACAAACCGGGGAGCTGTTTTTT CASSIGPGQTGELFF
TRBD2 TRBJ2-2 TRBV7-6 - TGTGCCAGCAGCTTGAACCTTCCGGGACTAGCGGGAGTGAACACCGGGGAGCTGTTTTTT CASSLNLPGLAGVNTGELFF
TRBD1 TRBJ2-4 TRBV9 - TGTGCCAGCAGCGTAGAGTCAGGGGGAAACATTCAGTACTTC CASSVESGGNIQYF
- TRBJ1-2 TRBV5-1 - TGCGCCAGCAGCCCATTTAGAACTCATATAGACTATGGCTACACCTTC CASSPFRTHIDYGYTF
- TRBJ1-1 TRBV10-3 - TGTGCCATCAGAGGGGGAGGGGACGCTGAAGCTTTCTTT CAIRGGGDAEAFF
- TRBJ2-5 TRBV9 - TGTGCCAGCAGCGTAGCTCTACAAGAGACCCAGTACTTC CASSVALQETQYF
- TRBJ2-7 TRBV5-1 - TGCGCCAGCAGCTTTTACCGTGAGGGCTTGAGGAACGAGCAGTACTTC CASSFYREGLRNEQYF
TRBD1 TRBJ1-4 TRBV19 - TGTGCCAGTAGTATCGGACAGGGGTTCATAACTAATGAAAAACTGTTTTTT CASSIGQGFITNEKLFF
TRBD1 TRBJ2-7 TRBV6-5 - TGTGCCAGCAGTTACCGGGGACAGGGTTCTACCTACGAGCAGTACTTC CASSYRGQGSTYEQYF
- TRBJ2-5 TRBV7-2 once TGTGCCAGCAGCCTCGACTTGAGCCAAGAGACCCAGTACTTC CASSLDLSQETQYF
TRBD1 TRBJ1-5 TRBV10-3 - TGTGCCATCAGTGCGGACAGGGGAAATCAGCCCCAGCATTTT CAISADRGNQPQHF
TRBD1 TRBJ1-2 TRBV28 - TGTGCCAGCAGCGACAGGGAAAACTATGGCTACACCTTC CASSDRENYGYTF
TRBD1 TRBJ2-5 TRBV2 - TGTGCCAGCAGAATATTCCGGGACAGACAAGAGACCCAGTACTTC CASRIFRDRQETQYF
- TRBJ1-1 TRBV4-2 - TGTGCCAGCAGCCAAGACGTAATTACGGGGAACACTGAAGCTTTCTTT CASSQDVITGNTEAFF
TRBD2 TRBJ2-1 TRBV27 - TGTGCCAGCAGTTTCCTAGCGGGAGGTAATGAGCAGTTCTTC CASSFLAGGNEQFF
- TRBJ2-7 TRBV2 - TGTGCCAGCACCGCGGGGAACCCCACCTACGAGCAGTACTTC CASTAGNPTYEQYF
TRBD2 TRBJ2-1 TRBV15 - TGTGCCACCAGCAGAAAGGGACTAACCCGGTTCCATGAGCAGTTCTTC CATSRKGLTRFHEQFF
TRBD1 TRBJ2-7 TRBV19 - TGTGCCAGTAAGAAAAGACCGGGACAGGGGGTTGGGGAGCAGTACTTC CASKKRPGQGVGEQYF
- TRBJ2-3 TRBV6-1 - TGTGCCAGCAGTGATAAGGACTATAGCACAGATACGCAGTATTTT CASSDKDYSTDTQYF
TRBD2 TRBJ2-3 TRBV27 - TGTGCCAGCAGTCCCCGACTAGCGGGAACAGATACGCAGTATTTT CASSPRLAGTDTQYF
- TRBJ2-2 TRBV11-3 - TGTGCCAGCAGCACCCGGGGCGGGGAGCTGTTTTTT CASSTRGGELFF
- TRBJ2-7 TRBV19 - TGTGCCAGTAGTATAGATTACCCCTCACAGGGTGGCGAGCAGTACTTC CASSIDYPSQGGEQYF
- TRBJ1-1 TRBV7-9 - TGTGCCAGCTTGTCGGGGAAGAACACTGAAGCTTTCTTT CASLSGKNTEAFF
- TRBJ2-1 TRBV18 - TGTGCCAGCTCAACCCCTCCCGGTATCAATGAGCAGTTCTTC CASSTPPGINEQFF
TRBD2 TRBJ2-7 TRBV5-4 - TGTGCCAGCAGCTCCGGACTAGCGGGCTACGAGCAGTACTTC CASSSGLAGYEQYF
- TRBJ2-5 TRBV15 - TGTGCCACCAGCATCAATTCTCCGACCATAGGGGCTCCAGGGACCCAGTACTTC CATSINSPTIGAPGTQYF
- TRBJ2-7 TRBV7-3 - TGTGCCAGCAGCTTAACTCGGGACTACGAGCAGTACTTC CASSLTRDYEQYF
- TRBJ1-1 TRBV30 - TGTGCCTGGAGTAAATCTTTACCAGGCAGGGGTCGTGCTTTCTTT CAWSKSLPGRGRAFF
TRBD2 TRBJ2-5 TRBV19 once TGTGCCAGTAGTATGGACGGCGGGAGTACCCACTTTTCTCCCCAAGAGACCCAGTACTTC CASSMDGGSTHFSPQETQYF
- TRBJ1-1 TRBV28 - TGTGCCAGCAGCCCACGGGAGCGAGCTTTCTTT CASSPRERAFF
- TRBJ2-3 TRBV5-1 - TGCGCCAGCAGCTTTACGGGGGGCACAGATACGCAGTATTTT CASSFTGGTDTQYF
TRBD1 TRBJ1-1 TRBV19 - TGTGCCAGTAGTATTTTAACAGGGGGATTGGACACTGAAGCTTTCTTT CASSILTGGLDTEAFF
- TRBJ2-5 TRBV9 - TGTGCCAGCAGCGTAGTGGGGCAGGGCGAAGAGACCCAGTACTTC CASSVVGQGEETQYF
TRBD2 TRBJ2-7 TRBV19 once TGTGCCAGTAGTATTGGCTCCGGGACTAGCGGGAGTGGGTCCTACGAGCAGTACTTC CASSIGSGTSGSGSYEQYF
TRBD2 TRBJ2-5 TRBV6-6 - TGTGCCAGCAGTTTCTCTAGCGGGAATAAAGAGACCCAGTACTTC CASSFSSGNKETQYF
- TRBJ2-7 TRBV7-8 once TGTGCCAGCAGCCACACCCCGTCCTACGAGCAGTACTTC CASSHTPSYEQYF
TRBD2 TRBJ2-1 TRBV11-2 - TGTGCCAGCAGCTTAGATGGGGCTAGCGGGAACCTCGGGAATGAGCAGTTCTTC CASSLDGASGNLGNEQFF
- TRBJ2-2 TRBV7-7 once TGTGCTAGCAGCATTGACTCAAGCACCGGGGAGCTGTTTTTT CASSIDSSTGELFF
TRBD2 TRBJ2-3 TRBV7-2 - TGTGCCAGCAGCTTAGCCATATTTAGCGGGAGGGCAGATACGCAGTATTTT CASSLAIFSGRADTQYF
TRBD2 TRBJ2-7 TRBV25-1 - TGTGCCAGCAGTGAATGGGAGGGGTCCACCTACGAGCAGTACTTC CASSEWEGSTYEQYF
TRBD1 TRBJ1-5 TRBV7-9 - TGTGCCAGCAGTCCGACGACAGGGAGCAATCAGCCCCAGCATTTT CASSPTTGSNQPQHF
- TRBJ1-1 TRBV9 - TGTGCCAGCAACAGAGGGGGGAACACTGAAGCTTTCTTT CASNRGGNTEAFF
TRBD2 TRBJ2-7 TRBV7-2 - TGTGCCAGCAGCCAGACTAGCGGGATGGGTTCCTACGAGCAGTACTTC CASSQTSGMGSYEQYF
- TRBJ1-2 TRBV7-2 once TGTGCCAGCAGCTTACCAGGGAGGGGCTATGGCTACACCTTC CASSLPGRGYGYTF
TRBD1 TRBJ1-4 TRBV9 - TGTGCCAGCAGCGTGGGACAGGGGGATAATGAAAAACTGTTTTTT CASSVGQGDNEKLFF
- TRBJ2-3 TRBV4-3 - TGCGCCAGCAGCCAAGAAGGGCGGGGCACAGATACGCAGTATTTT CASSQEGRGTDTQYF
- TRBJ2-7 TRBV10-3 - TGTGCCATCAGCCCGGGTCGGGGATCCTACGAGCAGTACTTC CAISPGRGSYEQYF
- TRBJ1-2 TRBV19 - TGTGCCAGTACTCTACGGAGCCCATCTAACTATGGCTACACCTTC CASTLRSPSNYGYTF
TRBD1 TRBJ1-1 TRBV19 - TGTGCCAGTAGTCGACAGGGGAGTGTGGGGAACACTGAAGCTTTCTTT CASSRQGSVGNTEAFF
- TRBJ2-2 TRBV2 - TGTGCCAGCAGTGTTGGCCGGGGTAGGGAGCTGTTTTTT CASSVGRGRELFF
TRBD2 TRBJ2-2 TRBV19 - TGTGCCAGTGGGAGGGGAGGAGACGGGGAGCTGTTTTTT CASGRGGDGELFF
TRBD2 TRBJ2-1 TRBV4-1 - TGCGCCAGCAGCCTGGGAGGGCTGGATGAGCAGTTCTTC CASSLGGLDEQFF
TRBD2 TRBJ2-1 TRBV5-6 - TGTGCCAGCAGCTTGGAACTAGCGGACCTCTACAATGAGCAGTTCTTC CASSLELADLYNEQFF